Sequencing of this T cell receptor beta chain was carried out in a study of regulatory T cells. Overall study results and limits: In patients, unique TRB V-J pairs were restricted and V/J usage skewed, especially in Tregs. Patient CD8+ T cells trended nonsignificantly toward lower Shannon entropy than control CD8+ cells.

Primers: 52 TRBV forward and 13 TRBJ reverse. TCRdb's table, derived via immunoSEQ multiplex PCR, lists solely in-frame clones and lacks some. The data contain tens of thousands of clones, under 95% of them seen just once; the ten biggest clones take up roughly 3.5%. This CDR3 contains 13 residues. The ends were cut back, 4 bases at V and 1 base at J, with 8 bases in the middle. Germline-derived CDR1 and CDR2 are SGHRS and YFSETQ. Of note for this clone: What it binds is unknown.

The chain joins TRBV5-1 to TRBJ2-5; D uncertain. This receptor was obtained from a child aged 2-15 years with CD3G deficiency. Material for sequencing was CD8+ T cells sorted from blood. The CDR3 DNA is TGCGCCAGCAGCGCCGGATTCCAAGAGACCCAGTACTTC. The encoded protein is CASSAGFQETQYF. The variable domain in full, with the rest retrieved from reference TRBV5-1 and TRBJ2-5, is KAGVTQTPRYLIKTRGQQVTLSCSPISGHRSVSWYQQTPGQGLQFLFEYFSETQRNKGNFPGRFSGRQFSNSRSEMNVSTLELGDSALYLCASSAGFQETQYFGPGTRLLVL.